The TCR beta chain described here comes from a study of persistence of HIV-infected CD4 T cells. Study context: Anti-CD3/anti-CD28 stimulation activated a higher proportion of cells than antigen stimulation, with lower memory fraction.

Cells were stimulated nonspecifically with anti-CD3/anti-CD28 magnetic beads. CD4+ T cells upregulating both CD40 ligand and CD69 were sorted as responding cells. V lost 6 bases and J lost 5; bases outside the gene matches: 10. Germline V lookup: CDR1 SGHVS, CDR2 FNYEAQ. The CDR3 length is 16 residues. Study-level findings and limits: Antigen-responding cells were enriched for degenerate expanded CDR3beta sequences. TCRbeta richness was lower in CMV- and Gag-responding cells than in anti-CD3/anti-CD28-responding cells.

Of note for this clone: Its antigen is undetermined.

The immunoSEQ assay was version 4, run in survey mode. Each sample used up to about 1 ug genomic DNA diluted to approximately 9 ng/uL. The data were produced by immunoSEQ multiplex PCR, yet TCRdb's version contains in-frame clones alone and is incomplete. The sample records 35,000 to 55,000 clones, more than 80% being singletons. The chain links TRBV7-6 to TRBJ1-6, with 7 bases matching TRBD1. Source: CD4+ T cells sorted from PBMCs after approximately 20-hour stimulation, taken from a patient who received antiretroviral therapy. The sequence came from an adult man with HIV who was CMV-seropositive. The CDR3 DNA reads TGTGCCAGCAGTTTACTATCCGGGACAGATAATTCACCCCTCCACTTT. This sequence encodes CASSLLSGTDNSPLHF.